This T cell receptor (beta chain) was identified during a study of breast tumors, draining lymph nodes, adjacent tissues. Axillary draining lymph nodes of breast cancer patients supplied the node samples. TCRdb re-derived calls from the multiplex PCR reads in MiXCR, one entry per CDR3 protein. The table records about 230,000 distinct CDR3 sequences, approximately 31% of them present only once. This clonotype was counted many times. Its antigen is currently unknown. Study observations and caveats: Data fit most tumor T cells coming from lymph node, expanding in tumor. Data only fit, rather than demonstrated, lymph node origin of most tumor T cells.

Trimming took off 8 bases at V and 2 bases at J, with 13 bases between the two ends. Germline V gene sequence: CDR1 SQVTM, CDR2 ANQGSEA. This CDR3 has 12 amino acids. V is TRBV29-1 and J is TRBJ2-7, with D maybe TRBD1 (5 bases). The source is a female donor with breast cancer. Some clones in this sample may be carry-over from other donors' samples. The specimen sequenced was axillary lymph node tissue. The CDR3 loop is CSYRRGAYEQYF. The DNA of the CDR3 is TGCAGCTATCGTAGGGGTGCCTACGAGCAGTACTTC.